A selection of T cell receptor beta chains follows, all from one sample in a study of cytomegalovirus exposure and HLA in healthy donors. The repertoire was sequenced with immunoSEQ multiplex PCR; TCRdb's copy has only in-frame clones and lacks some. The data hold some 130,000 clones, with around 80% observed a single time. The specimen sequenced was PBMCs. The source of these receptors is a young man in good health and CMV-seropositive. Both conserved end residues are part of each CDR3. The D gene is left open where the match is weak. Only part of the rows carry a size: once, few, many, or a class if the clone is expanded.

D gene: TRBD1
J gene: TRBJ2-7
V gene: TRBV18
clone size: NA
CDR3 length: 13
CDR3 protein: CASSDRVSYEQYF
CDR3 DNA: TGTGCCAGCTCGGACAGGGTCTCCTACGAGCAGTACTTC

D gene: TRBD2
J gene: TRBJ2-1
V gene: TRBV6-1
clone size: NA
CDR3 length: 14
CDR3 protein: CASSIAGLYNEQFF
CDR3 DNA: TGTGCCAGCAGCATAGCGGGACTCTACAATGAGCAGTTCTTC

D gene: NA
J gene: TRBJ2-1
V gene: TRBV6-4
clone size: NA
CDR3 length: 13
CDR3 protein: CASRSGLGNEQFF
CDR3 DNA: TGTGCCAGCAGATCAGGTTTAGGCAATGAGCAGTTCTTC

D gene: TRBD1
J gene: TRBJ2-7
V gene: TRBV7-2
clone size: NA
CDR3 length: 15
CDR3 protein: CASSYPGTGHYEQYF
CDR3 DNA: TGTGCCAGCAGCTATCCCGGGACAGGGCACTACGAGCAGTACTTC

D gene: TRBD1
J gene: TRBJ2-7
V gene: TRBV10-3
clone size: NA
CDR3 length: 14
CDR3 protein: CAIKTTGGLSEQYF
CDR3 DNA: TGTGCCATCAAAACGACAGGGGGCCTGAGCGAGCAGTACTTC

D gene: TRBD1
J gene: TRBJ2-5
V gene: TRBV27
clone size: NA
CDR3 length: 16
CDR3 protein: CASRPRPGQVKETQYF
CDR3 DNA: TGTGCCAGCAGGCCAAGGCCGGGACAGGTAAAAGAGACCCAGTACTTC

D gene: TRBD2
J gene: TRBJ2-3
V gene: TRBV4-2
clone size: NA
CDR3 length: 15
CDR3 protein: CASRWGRGGADTQYF
CDR3 DNA: TGTGCCAGCCGATGGGGGCGGGGGGGTGCAGATACGCAGTATTTT

D gene: TRBD2
J gene: TRBJ2-1
V gene: TRBV10-3
clone size: NA
CDR3 length: 17
CDR3 protein: CAISDRTSGLSYNEQFF
CDR3 DNA: TGTGCCATCAGTGACCGGACTAGCGGGCTCTCCTACAATGAGCAGTTCTTC

D gene: NA
J gene: TRBJ1-1
V gene: TRBV10-2
clone size: NA
CDR3 length: 14
CDR3 protein: CASRRAGANTEAFF
CDR3 DNA: TGCGCCAGCCGGAGAGCAGGGGCGAACACTGAAGCTTTCTTT

D gene: NA
J gene: TRBJ1-1
V gene: TRBV7-8
clone size: once
CDR3 length: 13
CDR3 protein: CASSGPPNTEAFF
CDR3 DNA: TGTGCCAGCAGCGGCCCCCCCAACACTGAAGCTTTCTTT

D gene: NA
J gene: TRBJ2-7
V gene: TRBV27
clone size: NA
CDR3 length: 16
CDR3 protein: CASSGIRSGPSYEQYF
CDR3 DNA: TGTGCCAGCAGTGGGATACGCAGCGGGCCCTCCTACGAGCAGTACTTC

D gene: NA
J gene: TRBJ2-7
V gene: TRBV5-4
clone size: NA
CDR3 length: 13
CDR3 protein: CASTGGAKYEQYF
CDR3 DNA: TGTGCCAGCACGGGCGGGGCCAAATACGAGCAGTACTTC

D gene: TRBD1
J gene: TRBJ1-1
V gene: TRBV19
clone size: NA
CDR3 length: 13
CDR3 protein: CASSSTGGTEAFF
CDR3 DNA: TGTGCCAGTAGCTCTACAGGGGGCACTGAAGCTTTCTTT

D gene: NA
J gene: TRBJ2-7
V gene: TRBV10-1
clone size: NA
CDR3 length: 12
CDR3 protein: CASGSGRREQYF
CDR3 DNA: TGCGCCAGCGGGAGCGGACGCCGCGAGCAGTACTTC

D gene: TRBD1
J gene: TRBJ1-1
V gene: TRBV6-5
clone size: NA
CDR3 length: 14
CDR3 protein: CASGLDRVTAEAFF
CDR3 DNA: TGTGCCAGCGGATTGGACAGGGTAACCGCTGAAGCTTTCTTT

D gene: TRBD1
J gene: TRBJ2-7
V gene: TRBV10-3
clone size: NA
CDR3 length: 15
CDR3 protein: CASQPSGGSSYEQYF
CDR3 DNA: TGTGCCTCCCAACCCTCAGGGGGATCTTCGTACGAGCAGTACTTC